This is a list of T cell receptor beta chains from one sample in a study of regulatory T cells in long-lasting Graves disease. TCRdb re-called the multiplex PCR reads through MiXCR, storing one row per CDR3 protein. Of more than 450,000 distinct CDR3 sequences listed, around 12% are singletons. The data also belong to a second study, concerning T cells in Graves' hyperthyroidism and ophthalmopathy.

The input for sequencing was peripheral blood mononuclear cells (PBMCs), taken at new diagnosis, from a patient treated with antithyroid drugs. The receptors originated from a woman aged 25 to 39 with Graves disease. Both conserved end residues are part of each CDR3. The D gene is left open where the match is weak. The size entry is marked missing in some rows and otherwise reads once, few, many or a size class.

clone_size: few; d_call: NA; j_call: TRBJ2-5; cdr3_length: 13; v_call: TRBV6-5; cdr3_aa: CASSYSGLETQYF; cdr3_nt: TGTGCCAGCAGTTACTCGGGTTTAGAGACCCAGTACTTC
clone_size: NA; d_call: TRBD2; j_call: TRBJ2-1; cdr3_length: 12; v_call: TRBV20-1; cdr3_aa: CSAHSGVGEQFF; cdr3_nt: TGCAGTGCTCACAGCGGGGTGGGGGAGCAGTTCTTC
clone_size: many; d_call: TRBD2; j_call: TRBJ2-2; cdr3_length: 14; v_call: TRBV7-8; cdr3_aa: CASSLVGGGRELFF; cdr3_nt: TGTGCCAGCAGCTTAGTCGGGGGGGGCCGGGAGCTGTTTTTT
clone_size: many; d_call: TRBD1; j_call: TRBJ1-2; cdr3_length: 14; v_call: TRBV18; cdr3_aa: CASSRADRRDGYTF; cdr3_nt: TGTGCCAGCTCACGGGCGGACAGGAGAGATGGCTACACCTTC
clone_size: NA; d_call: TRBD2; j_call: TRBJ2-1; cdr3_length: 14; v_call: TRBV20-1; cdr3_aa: CSALAGGENNEQFF; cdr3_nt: TGCAGTGCCCTAGCGGGAGGAGAAAACAATGAGCAGTTCTTC
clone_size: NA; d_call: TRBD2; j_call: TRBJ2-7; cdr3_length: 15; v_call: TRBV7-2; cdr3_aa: CASSLGLAGGVGQYF; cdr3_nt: TGTGCCAGCAGCTTAGGACTAGCGGGGGGGGTAGGGCAGTACTTC
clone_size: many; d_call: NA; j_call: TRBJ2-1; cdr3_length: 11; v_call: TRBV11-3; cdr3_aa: CASERVDEQFF; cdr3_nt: TGTGCCAGCGAAAGGGTGGATGAGCAGTTCTTC
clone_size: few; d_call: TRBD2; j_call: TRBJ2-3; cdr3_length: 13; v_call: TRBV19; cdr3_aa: CATSGTTTDTQYF; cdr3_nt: TGTGCCACCTCCGGGACTACCACAGATACGCAGTATTTT
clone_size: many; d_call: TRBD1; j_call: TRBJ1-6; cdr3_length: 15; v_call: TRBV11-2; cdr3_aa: CASSLTGTGLSPLHF; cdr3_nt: TGTGCCAGCAGCTTAACCGGGACAGGCCTGTCACCCCTCCACTTT
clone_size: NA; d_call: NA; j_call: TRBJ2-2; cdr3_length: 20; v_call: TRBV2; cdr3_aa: CASSDLGLAGGVGTPGSCFF; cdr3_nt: NA
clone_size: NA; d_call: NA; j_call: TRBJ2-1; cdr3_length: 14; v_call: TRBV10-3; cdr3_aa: CAISESVDLHEQFF; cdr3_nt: TGTGCCATCAGTGAGTCCGTGGACCTCCATGAGCAGTTCTTC
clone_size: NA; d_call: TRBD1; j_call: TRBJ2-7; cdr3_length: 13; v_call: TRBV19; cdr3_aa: CASSRTGAAEQYF; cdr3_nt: TGTGCCAGTAGTAGGACAGGGGCGGCCGAGCAGTACTTC
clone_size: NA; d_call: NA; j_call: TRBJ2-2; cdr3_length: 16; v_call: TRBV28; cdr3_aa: CASSLSAQGGTGELFF; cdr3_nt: TGTGCCAGCAGTTTGTCGGCCCAGGGGGGCACCGGGGAGCTGTTTTTT
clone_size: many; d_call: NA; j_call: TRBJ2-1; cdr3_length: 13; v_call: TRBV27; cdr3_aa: CASTRDPYNEQFF; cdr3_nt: TGTGCCAGCACGAGAGACCCCTACAATGAGCAGTTCTTC
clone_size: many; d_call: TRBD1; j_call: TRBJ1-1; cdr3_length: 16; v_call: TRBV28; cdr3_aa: CASSPTGTGLNTEAFF; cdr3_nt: TGTGCCAGCAGCCCGACCGGGACAGGGTTAAACACTGAAGCTTTCTTT
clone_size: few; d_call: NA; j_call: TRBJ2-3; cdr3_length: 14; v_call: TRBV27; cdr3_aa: CASSFLAATDTQYF; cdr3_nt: TGTGCCAGCAGTTTCCTGGCGGCCACAGATACGCAGTATTTT
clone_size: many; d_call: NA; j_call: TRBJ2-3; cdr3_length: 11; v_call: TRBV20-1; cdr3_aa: CSSTSTDTQYF; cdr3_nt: TGCAGCTCCACTAGCACAGATACGCAGTATTTT
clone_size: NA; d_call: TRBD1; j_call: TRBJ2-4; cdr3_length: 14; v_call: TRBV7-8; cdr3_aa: CASSLGTGGNIQYF; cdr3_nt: TGTGCCAGCAGCTTGGGGACAGGGGGAAACATTCAGTACTTC
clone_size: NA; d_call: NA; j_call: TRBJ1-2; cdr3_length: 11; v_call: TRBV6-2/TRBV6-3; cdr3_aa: CASRQGVGYTF; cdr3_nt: TGTGCCAGCAGGCAGGGAGTGGGCTACACCTTC
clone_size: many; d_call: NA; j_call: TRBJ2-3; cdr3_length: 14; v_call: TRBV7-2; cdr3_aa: CASSSLPATDTQYF; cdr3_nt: TGTGCCAGCAGCTCCTTACCCGCCACAGATACGCAGTATTTT
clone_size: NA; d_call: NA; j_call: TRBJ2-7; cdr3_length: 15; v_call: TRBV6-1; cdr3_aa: CASSEVTGYSYEQYF; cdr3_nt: TGTGCCAGCAGTGAAGTAACAGGGTACTCCTACGAGCAGTACTTC
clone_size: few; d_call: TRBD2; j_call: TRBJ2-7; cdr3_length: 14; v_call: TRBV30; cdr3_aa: CAWSRLAGTYEQYF; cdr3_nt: TGTGCCTGGAGCCGACTAGCGGGAACCTACGAGCAGTACTTC
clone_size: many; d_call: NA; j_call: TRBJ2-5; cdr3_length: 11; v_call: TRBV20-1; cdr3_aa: CSARGPGTQYF; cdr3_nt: TGCAGTGCTAGAGGTCCGGGGACCCAGTACTTC
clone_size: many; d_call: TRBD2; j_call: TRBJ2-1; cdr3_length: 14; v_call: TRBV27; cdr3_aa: CASRLAGSIGEQFF; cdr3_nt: TGTGCCAGCAGGCTAGCGGGCTCTATAGGTGAGCAGTTCTTC
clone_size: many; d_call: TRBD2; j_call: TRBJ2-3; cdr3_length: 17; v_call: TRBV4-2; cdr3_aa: CASSQSAGGTSTDTQYF; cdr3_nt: TGTGCCAGCAGCCAATCAGCGGGAGGAACTAGCACAGATACGCAGTATTTT
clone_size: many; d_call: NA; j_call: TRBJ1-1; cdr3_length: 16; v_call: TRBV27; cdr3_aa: CASSFLTGGLRTEAFF; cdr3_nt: TGTGCCAGCAGTTTCTTAACGGGAGGCCTTAGAACTGAAGCTTTCTTT
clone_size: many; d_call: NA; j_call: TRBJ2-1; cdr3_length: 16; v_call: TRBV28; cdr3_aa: CASERLRGATYNEQFF; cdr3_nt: TGTGCCAGCGAGCGACTTCGCGGGGCAACCTACAATGAGCAGTTCTTC
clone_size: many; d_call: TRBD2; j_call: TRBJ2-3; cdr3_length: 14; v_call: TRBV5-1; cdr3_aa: CASSSLGEGDTQYF; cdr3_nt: TGCGCCAGCAGTTCCCTGGGGGAGGGAGATACGCAGTATTTT
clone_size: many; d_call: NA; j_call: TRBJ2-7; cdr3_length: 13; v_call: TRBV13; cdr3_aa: CASSPPGASEQYF; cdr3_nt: TGTGCCAGCAGCCCACCAGGGGCGAGTGAGCAGTACTTC
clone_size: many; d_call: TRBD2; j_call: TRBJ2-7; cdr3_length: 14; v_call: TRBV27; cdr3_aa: CASSSLAGIYEQYF; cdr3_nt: TGTGCCAGCAGTTCTCTAGCGGGGATCTACGAGCAGTACTTC
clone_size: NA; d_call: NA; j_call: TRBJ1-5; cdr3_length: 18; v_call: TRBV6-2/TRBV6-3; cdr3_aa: CASSPGSVMGAGNQPQHF; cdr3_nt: TGTGCCAGCAGTCCCGGCAGCGTTATGGGGGCGGGCAATCAGCCCCAGCATTTT
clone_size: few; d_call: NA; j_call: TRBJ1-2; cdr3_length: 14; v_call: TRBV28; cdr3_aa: CASSFMEGNYGYTF; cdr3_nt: TGTGCCAGCAGTTTTATGGAGGGGAACTATGGCTACACCTTC
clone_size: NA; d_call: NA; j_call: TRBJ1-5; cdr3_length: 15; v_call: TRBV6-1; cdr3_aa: CASREGPTRNQPQHF; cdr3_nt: TGTGCCAGCAGGGAGGGACCGACCCGAAATCAGCCCCAGCATTTT
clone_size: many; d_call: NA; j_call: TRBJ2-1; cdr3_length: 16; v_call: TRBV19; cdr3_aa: CASSIGAGPSYNEQFF; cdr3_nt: TGTGCCAGTAGTATAGGTGCGGGACCTTCCTACAATGAGCAGTTCTTC
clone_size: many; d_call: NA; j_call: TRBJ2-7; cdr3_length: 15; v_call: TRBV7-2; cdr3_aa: CASSTILARSYEQYF; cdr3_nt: TGTGCCAGCAGCACGATACTAGCCCGCTCCTACGAGCAGTACTTC
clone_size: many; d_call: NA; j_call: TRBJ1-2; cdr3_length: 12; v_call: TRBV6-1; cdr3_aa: CASSVDDYGYTF; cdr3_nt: TGTGCCAGCAGTGTAGACGACTATGGCTACACCTTC
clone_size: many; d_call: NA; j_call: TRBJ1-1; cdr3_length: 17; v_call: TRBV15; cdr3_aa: CATSRDLSGTRNTEAFF; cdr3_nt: TGTGCCACCAGCAGAGATCTCTCGGGCACGCGAAACACTGAAGCTTTCTTT
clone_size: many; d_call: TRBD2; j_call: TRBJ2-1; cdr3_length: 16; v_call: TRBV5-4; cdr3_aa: CASSPRTSGGYNEQFF; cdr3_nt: TGTGCCAGCAGCCCTCGGACTAGCGGGGGATACAATGAGCAGTTCTTC
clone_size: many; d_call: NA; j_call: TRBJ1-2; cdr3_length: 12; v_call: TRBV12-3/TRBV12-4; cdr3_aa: CASRSGSYGYTF; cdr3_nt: TGTGCCAGCAGGTCGGGAAGCTATGGCTACACCTTC
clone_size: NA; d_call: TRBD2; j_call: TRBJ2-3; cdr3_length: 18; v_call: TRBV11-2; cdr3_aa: CASGTYSGGLGRGDTQYF; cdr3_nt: TGTGCCAGCGGCACCTATTCGGGGGGACTCGGGAGGGGAGATACGCAGTATTTT
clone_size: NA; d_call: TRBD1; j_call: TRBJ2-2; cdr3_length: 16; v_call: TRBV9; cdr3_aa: CASSPGQGVNTGELFF; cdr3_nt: TGTGCCAGCAGCCCGGGACAGGGGGTGAACACCGGGGAGCTGTTTTTT